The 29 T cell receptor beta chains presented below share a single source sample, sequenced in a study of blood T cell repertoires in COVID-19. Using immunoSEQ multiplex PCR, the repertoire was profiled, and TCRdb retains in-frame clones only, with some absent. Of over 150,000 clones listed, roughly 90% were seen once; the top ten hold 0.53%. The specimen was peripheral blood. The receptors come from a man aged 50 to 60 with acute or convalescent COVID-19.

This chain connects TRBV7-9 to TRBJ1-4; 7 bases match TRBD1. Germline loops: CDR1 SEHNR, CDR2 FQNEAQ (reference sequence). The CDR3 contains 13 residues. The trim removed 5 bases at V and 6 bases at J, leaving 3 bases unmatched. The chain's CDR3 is CASSIGTDEKLFF. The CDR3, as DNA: TGTGCCAGCAGCATCGGGACAGATGAAAAACTGTTTTTT.

CDR3 bases: TGTGCCATCAGTGCGGGAGACCTCCGGGGGGGCACCATATATTTT. Protein sequence: CAISAGDLRGGTIYF. The rearrangement links TRBV10-3 to TRBJ1-3; D may be TRBD1 (5 bases). Between the trimmed V and J ends, which lost 4 bases and 9 bases, there was a span of 19 bases. Germline V gene lookup returns CDR1 ENHRY and CDR2 SYGVKD. There are 15 residues in the CDR3.

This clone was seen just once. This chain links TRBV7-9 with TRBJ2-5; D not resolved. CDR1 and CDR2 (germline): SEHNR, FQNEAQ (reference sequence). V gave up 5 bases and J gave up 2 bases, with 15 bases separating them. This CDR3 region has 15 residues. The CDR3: CASSAAADIQETQYF. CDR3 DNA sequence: TGTGCCAGCAGCGCTGCTGCGGATATTCAAGAGACCCAGTACTTC.

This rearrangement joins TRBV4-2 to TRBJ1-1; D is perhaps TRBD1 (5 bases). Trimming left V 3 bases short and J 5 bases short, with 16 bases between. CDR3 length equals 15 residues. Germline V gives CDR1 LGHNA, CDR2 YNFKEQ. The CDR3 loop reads CASSQNLGVRTEAFF. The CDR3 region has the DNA TGTGCCAGCAGCCAGAATCTAGGGGTGCGGACTGAAGCTTTCTTT.

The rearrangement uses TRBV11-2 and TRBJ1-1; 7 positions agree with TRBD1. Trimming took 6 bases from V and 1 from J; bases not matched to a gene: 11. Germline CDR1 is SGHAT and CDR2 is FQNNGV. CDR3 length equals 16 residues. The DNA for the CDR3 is TGTGCCAGCAGGCCCAGCAGGGGGGTGGAGAACACTGAAGCTTTCTTT. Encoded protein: CASRPSRGVENTEAFF.

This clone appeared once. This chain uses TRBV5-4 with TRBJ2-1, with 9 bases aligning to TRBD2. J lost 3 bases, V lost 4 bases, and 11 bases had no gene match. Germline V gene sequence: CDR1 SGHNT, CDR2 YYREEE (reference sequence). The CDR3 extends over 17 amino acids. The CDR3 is CASSKGGASGDYNEQFF. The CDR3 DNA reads TGTGCCAGCAGCAAAGGTGGGGCTAGCGGGGACTACAATGAGCAGTTCTTC.

DNA for the CDR3: TGTGCCAGCAGCCAAAGACACCATAGCAATCAGCCCCAGCATTTT. It encodes CASSQRHHSNQPQHF. V gene TRBV6-6 combines with J gene TRBJ1-5; D not certain. The germline CDR1 and CDR2 sequences are MNHNY and SVGAGI (reference sequence). V shed 6 bases and J shed 0 bases, with 12 bases lying between them. This CDR3 has 15 amino acids.

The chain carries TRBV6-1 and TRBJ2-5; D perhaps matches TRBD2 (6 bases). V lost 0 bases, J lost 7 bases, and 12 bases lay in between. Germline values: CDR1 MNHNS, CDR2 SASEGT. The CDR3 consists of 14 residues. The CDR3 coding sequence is TGTGCCAGCAGTGAAGCGGGGGGTACTGGGACCCAGTACTTC. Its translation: CASSEAGGTGTQYF.

The CDR3 bases are TGTGCCAGTAGTGGCCTAGCGGGGACAAGCAGCCAAGAGACCCAGTACTTC. This codes for CASSGLAGTSSQETQYF. V is TRBV19 and J is TRBJ2-5; TRBD2 matches 9 bases. The V gene end was trimmed by 5 bases and the J gene end by 1 base; junction bases not matched to a gene: 11. Germline CDR1 and CDR2: LNHDA and SQIVND (reference sequence). The CDR3 has 17 residues.

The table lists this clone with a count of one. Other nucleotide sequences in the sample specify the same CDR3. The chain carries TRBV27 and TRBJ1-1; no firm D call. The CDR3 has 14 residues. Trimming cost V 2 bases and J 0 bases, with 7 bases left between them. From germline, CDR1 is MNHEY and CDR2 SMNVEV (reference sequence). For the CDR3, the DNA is TGTGCCAGCAGTTTAGGAGGAGTGAACACTGAAGCTTTCTTT. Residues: CASSLGGVNTEAFF.

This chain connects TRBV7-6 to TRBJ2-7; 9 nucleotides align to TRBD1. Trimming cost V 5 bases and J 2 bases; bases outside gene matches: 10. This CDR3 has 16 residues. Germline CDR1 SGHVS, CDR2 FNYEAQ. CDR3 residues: CASSAGSGQGTYEQYF. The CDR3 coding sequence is TGTGCCAGCAGCGCTGGCTCGGGACAGGGAACCTACGAGCAGTACTTC.

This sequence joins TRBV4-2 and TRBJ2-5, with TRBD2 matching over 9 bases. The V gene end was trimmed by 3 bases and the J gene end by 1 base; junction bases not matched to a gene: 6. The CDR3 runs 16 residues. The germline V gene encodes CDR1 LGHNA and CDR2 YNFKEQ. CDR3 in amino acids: CASSQGPAGGQETQYF. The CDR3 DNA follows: TGTGCCAGCAGCCAGGGTCCAGCGGGGGGCCAAGAGACCCAGTACTTC.

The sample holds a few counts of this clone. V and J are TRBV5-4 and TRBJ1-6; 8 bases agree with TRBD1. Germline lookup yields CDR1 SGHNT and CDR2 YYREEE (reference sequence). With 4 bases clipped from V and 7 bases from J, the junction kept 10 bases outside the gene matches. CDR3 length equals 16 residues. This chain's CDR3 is CASSRGVGQGNSPLHF. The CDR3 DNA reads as TGTGCCAGCAGCCGGGGGGTTGGACAGGGAAATTCACCCCTCCACTTT.

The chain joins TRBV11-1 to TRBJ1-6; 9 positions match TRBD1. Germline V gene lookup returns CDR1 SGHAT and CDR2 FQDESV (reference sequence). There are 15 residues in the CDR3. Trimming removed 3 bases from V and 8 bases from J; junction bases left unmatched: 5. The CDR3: CASSFGTGKDSPLHF. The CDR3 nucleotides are TGTGCCAGCAGCTTTGGGACAGGGAAAGATTCACCCCTCCACTTT.

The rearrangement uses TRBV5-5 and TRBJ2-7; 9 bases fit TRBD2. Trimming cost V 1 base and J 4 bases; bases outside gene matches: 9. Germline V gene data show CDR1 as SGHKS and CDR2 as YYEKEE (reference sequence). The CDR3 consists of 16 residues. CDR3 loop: CASSLQFGLAGYEQYF. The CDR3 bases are TGTGCCAGCAGCTTGCAGTTTGGGCTAGCGGGATACGAGCAGTACTTC.

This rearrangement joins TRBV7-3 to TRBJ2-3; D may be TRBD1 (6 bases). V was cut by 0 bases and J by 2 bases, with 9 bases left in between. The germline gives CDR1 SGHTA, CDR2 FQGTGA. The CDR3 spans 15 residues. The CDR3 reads CASSLTTGVTDTQYF. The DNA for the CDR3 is TGTGCCAGCAGCTTAACGACAGGAGTCACAGATACGCAGTATTTT.

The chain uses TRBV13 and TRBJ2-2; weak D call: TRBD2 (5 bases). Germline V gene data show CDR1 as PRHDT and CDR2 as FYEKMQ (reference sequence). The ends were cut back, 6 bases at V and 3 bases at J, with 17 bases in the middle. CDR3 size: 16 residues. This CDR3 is CASSLTVTGYTGELFF. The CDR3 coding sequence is TGTGCCAGCAGTCTAACGGTGACGGGATACACCGGGGAGCTGTTTTTT.

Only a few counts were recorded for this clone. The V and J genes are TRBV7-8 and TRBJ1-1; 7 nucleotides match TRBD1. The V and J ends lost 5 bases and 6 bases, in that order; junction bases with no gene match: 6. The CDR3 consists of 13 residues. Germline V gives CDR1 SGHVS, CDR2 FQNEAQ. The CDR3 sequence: CASSQTGFPEAFF. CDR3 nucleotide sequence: TGTGCCAGCAGCCAGACAGGGTTCCCTGAAGCTTTCTTT.

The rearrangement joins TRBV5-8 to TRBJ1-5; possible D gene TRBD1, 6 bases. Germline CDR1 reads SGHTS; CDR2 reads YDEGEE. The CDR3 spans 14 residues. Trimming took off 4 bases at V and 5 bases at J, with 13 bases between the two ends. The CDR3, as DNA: TGTGCCAGCAGCATAGGACAGAAAGATCAGCCCCAGCATTTT. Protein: CASSIGQKDQPQHF.

CDR3 nucleotide sequence: TGTGCCAGCGGCCTCTCTGGGGCCAACGTCCTGACTTTC. Translating gives CASGLSGANVLTF. V usage is TRBV25-1 and J usage is TRBJ2-6; D ambiguous. The CDR3 covers 13 residues. V was shortened by 8 bases and J by 0 bases, with 5 bases between the two germline ends. The V gene's germline CDR1 is MGHDK and CDR2 SYGVNS. The variable domain in full, completed from reference TRBV25-1 and TRBJ2-6, reads EADIYQTPRYLVIGTGKKITLECSQTMGHDKMYWYQQDPGMELHLIHYSYGVNSTEKGDLSSESTVSRIRTEHFPLTLESARPSHTSQYLCASGLSGANVLTFGAGSRLTVL.

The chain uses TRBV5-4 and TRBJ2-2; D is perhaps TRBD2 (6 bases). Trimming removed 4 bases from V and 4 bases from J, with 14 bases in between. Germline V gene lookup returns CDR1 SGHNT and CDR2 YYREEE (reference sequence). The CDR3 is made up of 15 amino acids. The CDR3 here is CASSRALASTGELFF. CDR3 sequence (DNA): TGTGCCAGCAGCCGCGCCCTAGCGAGCACCGGGGAGCTGTTTTTT. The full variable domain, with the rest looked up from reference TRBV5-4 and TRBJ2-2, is ETGVTQSPTHLIKTRGQQVTLRCSSQSGHNTVSWYQQALGQGPQFIFQYYREEENGRGNFPPRFSGLQFPNYSSELNVNALELDDSALYLCASSRALASTGELFFGEGSRLTVL.

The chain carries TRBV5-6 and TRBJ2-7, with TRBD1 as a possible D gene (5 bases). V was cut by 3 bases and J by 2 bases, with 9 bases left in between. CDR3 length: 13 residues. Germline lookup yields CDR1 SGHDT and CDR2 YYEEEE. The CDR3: CASSSGHTYEQYF. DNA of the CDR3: TGTGCCAGCAGCTCTGGACATACCTACGAGCAGTACTTC.

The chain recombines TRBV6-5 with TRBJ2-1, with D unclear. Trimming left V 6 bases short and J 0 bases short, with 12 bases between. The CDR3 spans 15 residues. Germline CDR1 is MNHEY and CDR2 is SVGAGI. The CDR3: CASRFTQSSYNEQFF. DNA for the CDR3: TGTGCCAGCAGATTTACACAGAGCTCCTACAATGAGCAGTTCTTC.

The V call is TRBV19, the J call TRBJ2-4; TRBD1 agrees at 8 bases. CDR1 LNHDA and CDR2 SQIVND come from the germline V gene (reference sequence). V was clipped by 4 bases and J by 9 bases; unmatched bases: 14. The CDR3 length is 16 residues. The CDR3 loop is CASSKDQDRAFSIQYF. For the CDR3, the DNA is TGTGCCAGTAGTAAGGATCAGGACAGGGCGTTTAGCATTCAGTACTTC. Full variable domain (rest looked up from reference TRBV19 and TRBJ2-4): DGGITQSPKYLFRKEGQNVTLSCEQNLNHDAMYWYRQDPGQGLRLIYYSQIVNDFQKGDIAEGYSVSREKKESFPLTVTSAQKNPTAFYLCASSKDQDRAFSIQYFGAGTRLSVL.

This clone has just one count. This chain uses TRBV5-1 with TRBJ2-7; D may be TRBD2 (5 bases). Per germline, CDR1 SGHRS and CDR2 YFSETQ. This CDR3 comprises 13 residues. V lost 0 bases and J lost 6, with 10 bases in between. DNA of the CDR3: TGCGCCAGCAGCTTGGGGACTCTCTCCGAGCAGTACTTC. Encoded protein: CASSLGTLSEQYF.

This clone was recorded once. The CDR3, as DNA: TGTGCCAGCTCACCCCGACAGGGTTGGGAGCAGTACGTC. Translation: CASSPRQGWEQYV. The chain is built from TRBV18 and TRBJ2-7; 7 bases match TRBD1. The ends lost 3 bases at V and 7 bases at J; junction bases unmatched: 6. This CDR3 has 13 residues. Looked up from germline, CDR1 is KGHSH and CDR2 is LQKENI.

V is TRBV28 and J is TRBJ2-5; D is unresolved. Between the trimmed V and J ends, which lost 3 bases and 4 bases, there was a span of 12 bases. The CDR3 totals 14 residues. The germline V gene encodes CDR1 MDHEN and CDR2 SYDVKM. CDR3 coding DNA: TGTGCCAGCAGTTTTTGGGTTGGCGGAGAGACCCAGTACTTC. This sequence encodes CASSFWVGGETQYF.

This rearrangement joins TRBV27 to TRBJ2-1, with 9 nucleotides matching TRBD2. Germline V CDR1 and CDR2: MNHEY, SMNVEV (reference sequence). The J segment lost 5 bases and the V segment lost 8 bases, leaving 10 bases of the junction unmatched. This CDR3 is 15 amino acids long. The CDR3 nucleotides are TGTGCCAGCTACAAAACTAGCGGGTATAACAATGAGCAGTTCTTC. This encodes CASYKTSGYNNEQFF.

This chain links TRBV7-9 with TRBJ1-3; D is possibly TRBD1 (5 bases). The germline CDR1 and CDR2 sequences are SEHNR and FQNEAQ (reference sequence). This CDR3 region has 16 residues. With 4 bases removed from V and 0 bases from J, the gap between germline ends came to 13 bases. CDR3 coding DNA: TGTGCCAGCAGCTCTCCCGGGGGGAACTCTGGAAACACCATATATTTT. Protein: CASSSPGGNSGNTIYF.